This note documents a single TCR beta chain sequence. The CDR3 totals 14 residues. Trimming pared 4 bases from V and 6 bases from J, leaving 12 bases between. The germline V gene encodes CDR1 SNHLY and CDR2 FYNNEI. The record originates from a study of control samples from healthy donors and cancer patients. Sequencing was performed with immunoSEQ multiplex PCR; in TCRdb, only in-frame clones are kept and a portion is missing. The sample contains 25,000 to 35,000 clones, about 87% of which appear only once. The clonotype was recovered from a woman aged 40-49 years with lung cancer. This chain joins TRBV2 and TRBJ2-2; the D call may be TRBD1 or TRBD2 (5 bases each). Material for sequencing was PBMCs. The CDR3 loop reads CASSAEGSAGELFF. CDR3 sequence (DNA): TGTGCCAGCAGTGCTGAGGGGTCGGCCGGGGAGCTGTTTTTT.